Detailed here is one T cell receptor (beta chain). Compared with germline, one end of the junction differs, possibly owing to a read error. Using RNA transcripts as the source, TCR beta CDR3 regions were amplified. HTBI primers drove first-round RT-PCR of the TCR CDR3. TCRdb used MiXCR to reprocess the multiplex PCR reads, holding one entry per CDR3 protein. Of fewer than 900,000 distinct CDR3 sequences in the sample, roughly 17% were seen once. The sample is drawn from a study of T cells in Graves' hyperthyroidism and ophthalmopathy. Study at large: At initial diagnosis, before any treatment had begun, peripheral blood was obtained.

Germline V gene lookup returns CDR1 MDHEN and CDR2 SYDVKM. The CDR3 spans 13 residues. Graves' hyperthyroidism without ophthalmopathy progression within 18 months was termed stable. Material: blood. This clonotype originated in a man aged 18 to 30 with Graves' hyperthyroidism. The chain employs TRBV28 and TRBJ2-7; unclear D gene. Here the CDR3 reads CVSHARRRHEQYF. CDR3 sequence (DNA): TGTGTCAGCCACGCTCGGAGAAGACACGAGCAGTACTTC.